Here is one T cell receptor beta chain with its context. Per the study methods: Nucleated cell number was recorded as an estimate derived from reference gene primer amplification. Method: immunoSEQ multiplex PCR; TCRdb's copy keeps in-frame clones and lacks some. V, J and clone size are those of that table, while D and trimming were read from the DNA. The sample lists under 200,000 clones, just under 90% seen once, with 3% to 4.5% in the top ten. This specimen belongs to a study of blood T cell repertoires in COVID-19. In the study overall: T cells, B-cell-depleted T cells, or PBMCs provided the cDNA or gDNA that served as material.

The sample comprised peripheral blood. The sequence was collected from a man younger than 35 with active or convalescent COVID-19.

CDR3 nucleotides: TGTGCCTGGAGTTCAGGGACAGGGAAGGTACACGGGGAGCTGTTTTTT. Encoded protein: CAWSSGTGKVHGELFF. The chain recombines TRBV30 with TRBJ2-2, with 9 nucleotides matching TRBD1. The length of the CDR3 is 16 residues. Per germline, CDR1 GTSNPN and CDR2 SVGIG (reference sequence). Trimming at V came to 2 bases and at J to 7 bases, leaving 11 bases not matched to a gene.